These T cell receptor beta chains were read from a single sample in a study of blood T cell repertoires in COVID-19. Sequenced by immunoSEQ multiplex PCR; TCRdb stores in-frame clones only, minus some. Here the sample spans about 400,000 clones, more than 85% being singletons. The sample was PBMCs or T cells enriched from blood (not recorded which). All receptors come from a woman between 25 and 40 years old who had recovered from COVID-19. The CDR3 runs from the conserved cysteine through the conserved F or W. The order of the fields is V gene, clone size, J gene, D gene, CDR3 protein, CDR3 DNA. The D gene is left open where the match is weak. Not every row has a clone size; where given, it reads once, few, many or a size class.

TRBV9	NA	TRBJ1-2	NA	CASSGEGSRSPHYGYTF	TGTGCCAGCAGCGGGGAGGGGTCTCGTTCTCCTCACTATGGCTACACCTTC
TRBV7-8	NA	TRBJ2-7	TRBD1	CASSLRDRGLSYF	TGTGCCAGCAGCTTAAGGGACAGGGGTTTATCCTACTTC
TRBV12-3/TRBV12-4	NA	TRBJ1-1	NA	CASTGYTEAFF	TGTGCCAGCACAGGGTACACTGAAGCTTTCTTT
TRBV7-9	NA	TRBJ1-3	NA	CASSLEGGSSGNTIYF	TGTGCCAGCAGCTTAGAAGGGGGTTCCTCTGGAAACACCATATATTTT
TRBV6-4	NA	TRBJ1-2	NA	CASSDGNYGYTF	TGTGCCAGCAGTGACGGCAACTATGGCTACACCTTC
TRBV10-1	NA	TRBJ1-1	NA	CASSSGGNMNTEAFF	TGCGCCAGCTCCTCCGGGGGGAATATGAACACTGAAGCTTTCTTT
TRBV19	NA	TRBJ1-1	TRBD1	CASSPNNRGENTEAFF	TGTGCCAGTAGTCCGAATAACAGGGGTGAGAACACTGAAGCTTTCTTT
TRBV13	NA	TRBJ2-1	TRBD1	CASSLFGQGYNEQFF	TGTGCCAGCAGCTTATTTGGACAGGGTTACAATGAGCAGTTCTTC
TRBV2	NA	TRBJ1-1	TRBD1	CASSGPPGQPFEAFF	TGTGCCAGCAGCGGGCCTCCGGGACAGCCGTTTGAAGCTTTCTTT
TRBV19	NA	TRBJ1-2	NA	CASSRQRQNYGYTF	TGTGCCAGTAGTCGGCAGAGGCAAAACTATGGCTACACCTTC
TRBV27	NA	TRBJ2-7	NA	CASSAGWRGYEQYF	TGTGCCAGCAGCGCGGGGTGGCGGGGCTACGAGCAGTACTTC
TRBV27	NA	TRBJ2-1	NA	CASSLMPSATYNEQFF	TGTGCCAGCAGTTTGATGCCTAGCGCCACTTACAATGAGCAGTTCTTC
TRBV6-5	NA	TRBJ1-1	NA	CASSYTTNTEAFF	TGTGCCAGCAGTTACACCACAAACACTGAAGCTTTCTTT
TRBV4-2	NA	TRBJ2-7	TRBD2	CASSGRAGGTSYEQYF	TGTGCCAGCAGCGGTCGAGCGGGAGGCACCTCCTACGAGCAGTACTTC
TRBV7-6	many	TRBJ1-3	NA	CASSLGGSGNTIYF	TGTGCCAGCAGCTTAGGAGGCTCTGGAAACACCATATATTTT
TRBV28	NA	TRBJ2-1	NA	CASNPGYNEQFF	TGTGCCAGCAACCCAGGATACAATGAGCAGTTCTTC
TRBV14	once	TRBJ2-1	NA	CASSQDPGLSQFF	TGTGCCAGCAGCCAAGATCCAGGACTTTCTCAGTTCTTC
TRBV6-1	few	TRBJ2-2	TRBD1	CASSGTTGPDTGELFF	TGTGCCAGCAGTGGTACGACAGGGCCTGACACCGGGGAGCTGTTTTTT
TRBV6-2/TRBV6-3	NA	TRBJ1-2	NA	CASSYRAGVDGYTF	TGTGCCAGCAGTTACCGGGCAGGGGTAGACGGCTACACCTTC
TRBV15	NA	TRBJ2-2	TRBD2	CATSRDLRGLAGVELFF	TGTGCCACCAGCAGAGATCTCAGGGGACTAGCGGGAGTGGAGCTGTTTTTT
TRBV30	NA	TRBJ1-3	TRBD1	CAWSRQGSSSGNTIYF	TGTGCCTGGAGTAGACAGGGTTCCTCCTCTGGAAACACCATATATTTT
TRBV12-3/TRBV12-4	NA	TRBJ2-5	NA	CASSTELQETQYF	TGTGCCAGCAGTACAGAGCTCCAAGAGACCCAGTACTTC
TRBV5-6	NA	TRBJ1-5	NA	CASSLLADNQPQHF	TGTGCCAGCAGCTTGTTGGCAGACAATCAGCCCCAGCATTTT
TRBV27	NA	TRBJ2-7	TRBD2	CASSPRTSGGEQYF	TGTGCCAGCAGTCCTCGGACTAGCGGGGGCGAGCAGTACTTC
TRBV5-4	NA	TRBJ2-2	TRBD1	CASSFAGGGGELFF	TGTGCCAGCAGCTTCGCAGGGGGCGGCGGGGAGCTGTTTTTT
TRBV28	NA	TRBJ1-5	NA	CASSSPGLPQPQHF	TGTGCCAGCAGTTCGCCAGGTCTGCCTCAGCCCCAGCATTTT
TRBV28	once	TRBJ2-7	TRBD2	CASSLRAAGGVSYEQYF	TGTGCCAGCAGTTTAAGGGCTGCGGGAGGGGTCTCCTACGAGCAGTACTTC
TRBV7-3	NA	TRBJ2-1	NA	CASSLHEQNEQFF	TGTGCCAGCAGCTTACACGAACAGAATGAGCAGTTCTTC
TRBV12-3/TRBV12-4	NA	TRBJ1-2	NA	CASTQDTNYGYTF	TGTGCCAGCACCCAGGACACGAACTATGGCTACACCTTC
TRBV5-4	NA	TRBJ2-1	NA	CASSLGRTPYNEQFF	TGTGCCAGCAGCTTGGGTCGGACTCCCTACAATGAGCAGTTCTTC
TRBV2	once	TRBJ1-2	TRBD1	CASRMGQGWDGYTF	TGTGCCAGCAGGATGGGACAGGGCTGGGATGGCTACACCTTC
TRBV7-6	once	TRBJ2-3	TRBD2	CASSLNSGGLTDTQYF	TGTGCCAGCAGCTTAAACTCGGGGGGTCTCACAGATACGCAGTATTTT
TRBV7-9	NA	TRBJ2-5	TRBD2	CASRKITSGGGETQYF	TGTGCCAGCAGGAAAATTACTAGCGGGGGTGGAGAGACCCAGTACTTC
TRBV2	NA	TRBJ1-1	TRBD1	CASSAGTGGPPFF	TGTGCCAGCAGCGCGGGGACAGGGGGCCCTCCTTTCTTT
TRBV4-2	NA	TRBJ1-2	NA	CASSQGAGVGYGYTF	TGTGCCAGCAGCCAAGGTGCGGGGGTTGGGTATGGCTACACCTTC
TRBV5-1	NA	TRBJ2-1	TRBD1	CASSWTGGSYNEQFF	TGCGCCAGCAGCTGGACAGGAGGCTCCTACAATGAGCAGTTCTTC
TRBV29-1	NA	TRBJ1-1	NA	CSVQSRGGGNTEAFF	TGCAGCGTTCAATCGAGGGGGGGAGGGAACACTGAAGCTTTCTTT
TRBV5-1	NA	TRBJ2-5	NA	CASSLPASAETQYF	TGCGCCAGCAGCTTGCCGGCTAGCGCAGAGACCCAGTACTTC
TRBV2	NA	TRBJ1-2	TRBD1	CASGSQGASSYTF	TGTGCCAGCGGGTCACAGGGGGCCAGTAGCTACACCTTC
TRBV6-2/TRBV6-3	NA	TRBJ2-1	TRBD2	CASSYVSGRAWSYNEQFF	TGTGCCAGCAGTTACGTTAGCGGGAGGGCCTGGTCCTACAATGAGCAGTTCTTC
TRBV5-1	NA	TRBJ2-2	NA	CASSLVGGNTGELFF	TGCGCCAGCAGCTTGGTCGGGGGAAACACCGGGGAGCTGTTTTTT
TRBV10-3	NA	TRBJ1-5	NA	CAISPQGNQPQHF	TGTGCCATCAGCCCTCAGGGTAATCAGCCCCAGCATTTT
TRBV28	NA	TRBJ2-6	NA	CASSSSGSGANVLTF	TGTGCCAGCAGTTCGTCGGGTTCCGGGGCCAACGTCCTGACTTTC
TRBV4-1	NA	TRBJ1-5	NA	CASSQFNRGQPQHF	TGCGCCAGCAGCCAATTTAACCGGGGTCAGCCCCAGCATTTT
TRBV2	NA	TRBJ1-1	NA	CASGESGGLSTEAFF	TGTGCCAGCGGTGAAAGCGGGGGCCTTAGCACTGAAGCTTTCTTT
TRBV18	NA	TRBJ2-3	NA	CASSSSTDTQYF	TGTGCCAGCTCCTCTAGCACAGATACGCAGTATTTT